These T cell receptor beta chains were read from a single sample in a study of blood T cell repertoires in COVID-19. TCRdb's copy holds only in-frame clones and misses some; the assay was immunoSEQ multiplex PCR. The sample carries under 200,000 clones, about 86% recorded once. The sequenced material came from peripheral blood. The receptors come from a man in his forties or fifties with active or convalescent COVID-19. CDR3s include the opening cysteine and the closing phenylalanine or tryptophan. A D gene is named only where the DNA matches it firmly. Expanded clones get a size class; other rows say once, few or many, or leave the size out.

v_gene	d_gene	j_gene	abundance	CDR3nt	CDR3aa
TRBV18	.	TRBJ1-6	few	TGTGCCAGCTCACCACTAGGTCTGCAGGGGAGCTCCTATAATTCACCCCTCCACTTT	CASSPLGLQGSSYNSPLHF
TRBV7-2	TRBD1	TRBJ2-7	.	TGTGCCAGCAGCAACCGGAGACAGGGGGCGACCGGGGAGCAGTACTTC	CASSNRRQGATGEQYF
TRBV30	.	TRBJ2-7	.	TGTGCCTGGAGACGGGGGAGAGAAAGGGACGAGCAGTACTTC	CAWRRGRERDEQYF
TRBV10-2	.	TRBJ1-1	.	TGCGCCAGCAGTGAGTCAAGTCGCGCTCGGGTAGTAAATGGTGAAGCTTTCTTT	CASSESSRARVVNGEAFF
TRBV29-1	.	TRBJ1-4	.	TGCAGCGTTTGGGGCCCTGGGAATGAAAAACTGTTTTTT	CSVWGPGNEKLFF
TRBV15	TRBD1	TRBJ1-6	.	TGTGCCACCAGCGGAACAGGGGGTGTCTCCTATAATTCACCCCTCCACTTT	CATSGTGGVSYNSPLHF
TRBV15	TRBD2	TRBJ2-7	few	TGTGCCACCAGCAGACAACTAGCGGGAGATGAGCAGTACTTC	CATSRQLAGDEQYF
TRBV29-1	TRBD1	TRBJ1-3	.	TGCAGCGCCGGGTGGCAGGGGGCTGGAAACACCATATATTTT	CSAGWQGAGNTIYF
TRBV6-2/TRBV6-3	.	TRBJ2-5	.	TGTGCCAGCAGTTACTCCGGGGTGCAGACCCAGTACTTC	CASSYSGVQTQYF
TRBV9	TRBD1	TRBJ2-1	.	TGTGCCAGCAGCAGAAAGGGACAGGGAACCCATGAGCAGTTCTTC	CASSRKGQGTHEQFF
TRBV6-6	TRBD2	TRBJ2-7	.	TGTGCCAGCAGTACCGGACTAGCGGCCCCCTACGAGCAGTACTTC	CASSTGLAAPYEQYF
TRBV3-1/TRBV3-2	.	TRBJ1-2	.	TGTGCCAGCAGCCAAGATCTTGCCAGGCTCTATGGCTACACCTTC	CASSQDLARLYGYTF
TRBV11-2	.	TRBJ2-2	once	TGTGCCAGCAGCTTAGCTTTTGGCCAGAACACCGGGGAGCTGTTTTTT	CASSLAFGQNTGELFF
TRBV19	.	TRBJ2-4	.	TGTGCCAGTAGTATAGGATTCCTAGGGGTTCAGTACTTC	CASSIGFLGVQYF
TRBV2	.	TRBJ2-3	.	TGTGCCAGCAGAACAGGGCTTGAGTTAACGCAGTATTTT	CASRTGLELTQYF
TRBV19	.	TRBJ1-2	.	TGTGCCAGTAGTATCACCCGAGGGAGCTACACCTTC	CASSITRGSYTF
TRBV14	.	TRBJ1-1	few	TGTGCCAGCAGCCATTGGGCAGGGGTAGGGGACACTGAAGCTTTCTTT	CASSHWAGVGDTEAFF
TRBV28	TRBD1	TRBJ1-1	.	TGTGCCAGCAGTTTGAACAGGGGTAACACTGAAGCTTTCTTT	CASSLNRGNTEAFF
TRBV5-1	TRBD1	TRBJ2-7	.	TGCGCCAGCAGCTCGACAGGGACCACCTACGAGCAGTACTTC	CASSSTGTTYEQYF
TRBV9	TRBD2	TRBJ2-3	.	TGTGCCAGCAGCTCAGGGACTAGCGGGGGCTTGGATACGCAGTATTTT	CASSSGTSGGLDTQYF
TRBV11-2	.	TRBJ2-7	.	TGTGCCAGCAGCTTAGTAGGGGGCGAGCAGTACTTC	CASSLVGGEQYF
TRBV25-1	.	TRBJ2-5	.	TGTGCCAGCAGCCTACCGACGGGTGAGACCCAGTACTTC	CASSLPTGETQYF
TRBV7-8	TRBD1	TRBJ1-5	.	TGTGCCAGCAGCTTAGCCAGGGGGAACAATCAGCCCCAGCATTTT	CASSLARGNNQPQHF
TRBV6-2/TRBV6-3	.	TRBJ2-3	.	TGTGCCAGCAGTTACTCGAGCGACCTCGGGAATACGCAGTATTTT	CASSYSSDLGNTQYF
TRBV16	TRBD1	TRBJ1-2	.	TGTGCCAGCAGCCAATATGGGACAGATTTGAGCTACACCTTC	CASSQYGTDLSYTF
TRBV6-6	.	TRBJ1-1	.	TGTGCCAGCAGTTACGGAGCTACTGAAGCTTTCTTT	CASSYGATEAFF
TRBV6-6	.	TRBJ2-3	once	TGTGCCAGCAGTTACGGGCTAGCTAGTTCGGCAGATACGCAGTATTTT	CASSYGLASSADTQYF
TRBV2	TRBD2	TRBJ2-3	.	TGTGCCAGCAGTGAAACTAGCGGGGATGTCGGCACAGATACGCAGTATTTT	CASSETSGDVGTDTQYF
TRBV6-5	.	TRBJ1-4	.	TGTGCCAGCAGTTGGAAACCACGTTCCGGGGAAAAACTGTTTTTT	CASSWKPRSGEKLFF
TRBV11-3	TRBD1	TRBJ1-2	.	TGTGCCAGCAGCTTAGGAGGTACAGGGGCCGGGGGCTACACCTTC	CASSLGGTGAGGYTF
TRBV7-2	.	TRBJ1-5	once	TGTGCCAGCAGCTTATCAGGCGGCAATCAGCCCCAGCATTTT	CASSLSGGNQPQHF
TRBV29-1	TRBD1	TRBJ2-7	few	TGCAGCGTTATGGACAGGCCGAAAAGCGAGCAGTACTTC	CSVMDRPKSEQYF
TRBV7-9	.	TRBJ2-6	.	TGTGCCAGCAGCTTAGGCAGCTCTGGGGCCAACGTCCTGACTTTC	CASSLGSSGANVLTF
TRBV7-2	.	TRBJ2-7	.	TGTGCCAGCAGCTTATGGGGGGGCACGAGCTCCTACGAGCAGTACTTC	CASSLWGGTSSYEQYF
TRBV5-1	.	TRBJ2-3	.	TGCGCCAGCAGCCAAACGAATCAGGGGCCATACTTAACAGATACGCAGTATTTT	CASSQTNQGPYLTDTQYF
TRBV4-2	.	TRBJ1-6	many	TGTGCCAGCAGCCAAGATCGGAGTACGCCGAGGTCACCCCTCCACTTT	CASSQDRSTPRSPLHF
TRBV4-2	TRBD2	TRBJ2-7	.	TGTGCCAGCAGCCAAGGAGCGGGAGATCTCTACGAGCAGTACTTC	CASSQGAGDLYEQYF
TRBV3-1/TRBV3-2	.	TRBJ2-1	.	TGTGCCAGCAGCCAAGGTATCGAGCAGTTCTTC	CASSQGIEQFF
TRBV27	.	TRBJ1-5	.	TGTGCCAGCAGTTCTGGCAATCAGCCCCAGCATTTT	CASSSGNQPQHF
TRBV25-1	.	TRBJ2-5	once	TGTGCCAGCAGTGTGCGTTCGGGGGGCGGGGAGACCCAGTACTTC	CASSVRSGGGETQYF
TRBV9	.	TRBJ2-7	.	TGTGCCAGCAGCCGGCGATGGAGCTCCTACGAGCAGTACTTC	CASSRRWSSYEQYF
TRBV3-1/TRBV3-2	TRBD2	TRBJ2-1	.	TGTGCCAGCAGCCAAGGAGTAGCGGGGGTGGGTGAGCAGTTCTTC	CASSQGVAGVGEQFF